The rows below give T cell receptor beta chains drawn from one sample of a study of response to subunit inactivated influenza vaccine. MiXCR was run by TCRdb on the RT-PCR reads, yielding one entry per CDR3 protein. Of under 800,000 distinct CDR3 sequences listed, around 13% are singletons. This specimen was PBMCs from blood, taken 14 to 15 days before vaccination. Receptors were obtained from a man in his fifties or sixties who received an inactivated influenza vaccine. The conserved cysteine and the conserved F or W are not part of the CDR3 here. Each record gives: V gene, CDR3 protein.

TRBV20-1 | GSGLGSASGRSTDTQY
TRBV5-1 | ASSLGQTNEKLF
TRBV29-1 | SVVGGRYPYEQY
TRBV12-3/TRBV12-4 | ASSPRLGRTSWQF
TRBV28 | ASSFLGWGNIYTDTQY
TRBV4-3 | ASSWFAGGTGELF
TRBV11-2 | ASSREYEQY
TRBV5-1 | ASSPGQGIGEQY
TRBV20-1 | SARGLAGAKNIQY
TRBV12-3/TRBV12-4 | ASSLSSGNQPQH
TRBV4-1 | ASSQYRPTDTQY
TRBV20-1 | SARMTSGGNEQF
TRBV6-1 | ASTQRAWGTEAF
TRBV18 | ASSNKNEQF
TRBV28 | ASSLEVIRAEQY
TRBV27 | ASSLGGTRNSPLH
TRBV7-2 | ASTLASGNPLQF
TRBV6-2/TRBV6-3 | ASSSQNRQGT
TRBV15 | ATSSRQGGSNEQF
TRBV7-9 | ASSYPGFTDTQY
TRBV5-1 | ASSLTGKGQGTDGTQY
TRBV7-2 | ASSLVSSYEQY
TRBV10-1 | ATADRGAKNTEAF
TRBV2 | ASSESTGGGNTIY
TRBV29-1 | SAGEVYGYT
TRBV12-3/TRBV12-4 | ASRWDRDGPQH
TRBV7-2 | ASSLETLAPQH